This TCR beta chain was recorded in a study of cytomegalovirus exposure and HLA in healthy donors. Study details: The Caucasian-associated ancestry cluster held 65% to 85% of approximately 400 genotyped donors. Whole-study findings and limits: Associated with cytomegalovirus, according to the listing, were 164 TCR beta chains.

This clone was seen only once. The antigen remains undetermined. The study ran its PCR with 60 Vbeta and 13 Jbeta primers. Repertoires were generated with immunoSEQ multiplex PCR, while TCRdb's copy carries only in-frame clones and drops some. The sample lists approximately 180,000 clones, roughly 77% seen once, with around 1.6% in the top ten. This CDR3 contains 15 residues. V was shortened by 5 bases and J by 2 bases, with 14 bases between the two germline ends. CDR1 and CDR2 (germline): SGHRS, YFSETQ. The receptor was isolated from a woman aged 45-59 years in good health and CMV-seronegative. V gene TRBV5-1 combines with J gene TRBJ2-1; D ambiguous. The source material was PBMCs. CDR3: CASSSGLTTYNEQFF. DNA of the CDR3: TGCGCCAGCAGTAGTGGGCTGACGACCTACAATGAGCAGTTCTTC.